What follows are 21 T cell receptor beta chains derived from one specimen sequenced in a study of blood T cell repertoires in COVID-19. Libraries were prepared by immunoSEQ multiplex PCR; TCRdb keeps only in-frame clonotypes and omits some of them. The data show around 90,000 clones, with almost 90% seen just once and 2.1% held by the top ten. What was sequenced was peripheral blood. These receptors came from a man aged 45-65 years with COVID-19, enrolled during active disease.

The CDR3 DNA sequence: TGTGCCAGCAGTGGGACAGGTAGCAATCAGCCCCAGCATTTT. It codes for CASSGTGSNQPQHF. The gene calls are TRBV2 and TRBJ1-5; 7 positions match TRBD1. This CDR3 contains 14 residues. Trimming took 4 bases from V and 0 from J; bases not matched to a gene: 0. The germline gives CDR1 SNHLY, CDR2 FYNNEI.

The V call is TRBV5-4, the J call TRBJ1-1; D possibly corresponds to TRBD1 (6 bases). V was cut by 3 bases and J by 4 bases, with 10 bases left in between. The CDR3 sequence is 13 residues long. Germline values: CDR1 SGHNT, CDR2 YYREEE (reference sequence). DNA for the CDR3: TGTGCCAGCAGCTCAACAGGGAGCACTGAAGCTTTCTTT. Protein: CASSSTGSTEAFF.

The gene calls are TRBV6-9 and TRBJ1-6; D not certain. V gave up 0 bases and J gave up 5 bases, with 11 bases separating them. The CDR3 is 16 residues long. Germline lookup yields CDR1 MNHGY and CDR2 SVAAGI. CDR3 bases: TGTGCCAGCAGTTATTCCATGATGTCAGATAATTCACCCCTCCACTTT. It specifies CASSYSMMSDNSPLHF.

The rearrangement joins TRBV10-2 to TRBJ1-2; 11 bases map to TRBD1. Losses at the gene ends were 6 bases for V and 8 bases for J; bases not matched to a gene: 5. Germline V gene lookup returns CDR1 WSHSY and CDR2 SAAADI. The CDR3 runs 13 residues. The CDR3 DNA sequence: TGCGCCAGCAGCGGACAGGGGGCGGGAGGCTACACCTTC. Its protein is CASSGQGAGGYTF.

The V call is TRBV6-6, the J call TRBJ1-1; TRBD1 aligns across 7 bases. Germline loops: CDR1 MNHNY, CDR2 SVGAGI (reference sequence). V lost 2 bases to trimming and J lost 7 bases; unmatched junction nucleotides: 7. CDR3 length: 14 residues. CDR3 DNA: TGTGCCAGCAGTTACAGGGGACAGAGGGTTGAAGCTTTCTTT. This gives the protein CASSYRGQRVEAFF.

Concerning this clone: This sample includes further DNA sequences coding for the same CDR3. The gene calls are TRBV7-2 and TRBJ2-3; 14 bases map to TRBD2. CDR3 length: 16 residues. Per the germline V gene, CDR1 is SGHTA and CDR2 is FQGNSA. V trimming: 5 bases; J trimming: 4 bases; junction bases outside the gene matches: 5. The CDR3 region is CASSLGLAGGADTQYF. The CDR3 DNA follows: TGTGCCAGCAGCCTTGGACTAGCGGGGGGTGCAGATACGCAGTATTTT.

This clone was found a few times. The rearrangement uses TRBV9 and TRBJ2-2; D ambiguous. CDR1 is SGDLS, CDR2 YYNGEE, per germline. V lost 0 bases and J lost 0, with 12 bases in between. The CDR3 loop spans 17 amino acids. DNA of the CDR3: TGTGCCAGCAGCGTAGGATCGAGTATCGCGAACACCGGGGAGCTGTTTTTT. It translates to CASSVGSSIANTGELFF.

The gene calls are TRBV5-1 and TRBJ2-7, with 9 bases aligning to TRBD2. The CDR3 totals 13 residues. Per germline, CDR1 SGHRS and CDR2 YFSETQ. J was trimmed by 6 bases and V by 4 bases; bases with no gene match: 5. CDR3 amino acids: CASSRGLASEQYF. The CDR3 region has the DNA TGCGCCAGCAGCAGGGGACTAGCTTCCGAGCAGTACTTC.

V usage is TRBV4-3 and J usage is TRBJ1-2; 9 bases line up with TRBD1. The CDR3 is 16 residues long. Germline CDR1 LGHNA, CDR2 YSLEER. With 0 bases clipped from V and 3 bases from J, the junction kept 5 bases outside the gene matches. The CDR3 DNA follows: TGCGCCAGCAGCCAAGACAGGGACAGGGTTTACTATGGCTACACCTTC. This encodes CASSQDRDRVYYGYTF.

CDR3 region: CSAGTGVRTEAFF. In DNA, the CDR3 is TGCAGCGCCGGAACAGGGGTGAGGACTGAAGCTTTCTTT. This chain connects TRBV29-1 to TRBJ1-1; 7 bases match TRBD1. Germline V gene data show CDR1 as SQVTM and CDR2 as ANQGSEA. V was pared by 7 bases and J by 5 bases, with 10 bases of the junction left unmatched. The CDR3 contains 13 residues.

This clone was counted a few times. V usage is TRBV5-1 and J usage is TRBJ1-2; TRBD1 is a possible D gene (5 bases). The CDR3 has 14 amino acids. V was clipped by 4 bases and J by 8 bases, with 18 bases between them. CDR1 SGHRS and CDR2 YFSETQ come from the germline V gene. The CDR3 is CASSPFGGDGGYTF. The CDR3 DNA follows: TGCGCCAGCAGCCCCTTTGGGGGGGACGGAGGCTACACCTTC.

The J gene is TRBJ2-6, the V gene TRBV7-3; possible D gene TRBD2, 5 bases. The CDR3 totals 18 residues. V shed 4 bases and J shed 2 bases, with 18 bases lying between them. In germline, CDR1 is SGHTA, CDR2 FQGTGA. The CDR3 protein is CASSSQPGLLTGANVLTF. Written as DNA, the CDR3 is TGTGCCAGCAGCTCCCAGCCCGGACTGCTAACTGGGGCCAACGTCCTGACTTTC.

This chain joins TRBV20-1 and TRBJ1-5; D is perhaps TRBD1 (6 bases). This CDR3 comprises 15 residues. V lost 3 bases, J lost 0 bases, and 12 bases lay in between. The V gene's germline CDR1 is DFQATT and CDR2 SNEGSKA (reference sequence). CDR3 DNA: TGCAGTGCTAGTATGGGCAGGGGTAGCAATCAGCCCCAGCATTTT. The encoded protein is CSASMGRGSNQPQHF.

This clone came up once. The V and J genes are TRBV29-1 and TRBJ2-7; 8 bases align to TRBD1. CDR1 is SQVTM, CDR2 ANQGSEA, per germline. The CDR3 runs to 14 residues. The trim removed 3 bases at V and 3 bases at J, leaving 7 bases unmatched. The CDR3 here is CSVDFGDRGYEQYF. DNA of the CDR3: TGCAGCGTTGATTTCGGAGACAGGGGCTACGAGCAGTACTTC.

This clone was found once. V usage is TRBV30 and J usage is TRBJ1-2; TRBD1 matches 8 bases. Germline V gene sequence: CDR1 GTSNPN, CDR2 SVGIG (reference sequence). The CDR3 consists of 13 residues. J lost 6 bases, V lost 0 bases, and 3 bases had no gene match. Here the CDR3 DNA reads TGTGCCTGGAGTGTACAGACAGGGGATGGCTACACCTTC. It encodes CAWSVQTGDGYTF.

Here the CDR3 reads CASSLAGQGEETQYF. The CDR3 nucleotides are TGTGCCAGCAGTTTAGCCGGACAGGGAGAAGAGACCCAGTACTTC. V and J are TRBV28 and TRBJ2-5; 8 bases are shared with TRBD1. The germline V gene encodes CDR1 MDHEN and CDR2 SYDVKM. The CDR3 is 15 amino acids. The V gene end was trimmed by 2 bases and the J gene end by 3 bases; junction bases not matched to a gene: 5.

The chain recombines TRBV18 with TRBJ2-3, with TRBD2 matching over 8 bases. CDR1 and CDR2 (germline): KGHSH, LQKENI. This CDR3 spans 16 amino acids. J lost 2 bases, V lost 3 bases, and 7 bases had no gene match. DNA for the CDR3: TGTGCCAGCTCACCGGGAACTAGCGGAATCACAGATACGCAGTATTTT. It is translated as CASSPGTSGITDTQYF.

V is TRBV6-5 and J is TRBJ1-2; 8 bases agree with TRBD1. This CDR3 contains 14 residues. CDR1 is MNHEY and CDR2 is SVGAGI in the germline V gene. Trimming cost V 6 bases and J 7 bases; bases outside gene matches: 10. In DNA form, the CDR3 reads TGTGCCAGCAGCCCAACGGACAGGGTTTTTGGCTACACCTTC. Its translation is CASSPTDRVFGYTF.

This clone was seen a few times. This chain links TRBV30 with TRBJ1-3; D may be TRBD1 (6 bases). This CDR3 comprises 14 residues. Germline V lookup: CDR1 GTSNPN, CDR2 SVGIG (reference sequence). Between the trimmed V and J ends, which lost 5 bases and 0 bases, there was a span of 11 bases. The CDR3 region is CAWATGSSGNTIYF. CDR3 nucleotide sequence: TGTGCCTGGGCCACAGGGTCCTCTGGAAACACCATATATTTT.

The gene calls are TRBV29-1 and TRBJ2-7; no definite D call. V lost 0 bases, J lost 6 bases, and 15 bases lay in between. CDR1 is SQVTM and CDR2 is ANQGSEA in the germline V gene. The CDR3 is 14 amino acids. The CDR3 DNA is TGCAGCGTTGAAGATCGCGGCAACCTCCGCGAGCAGTACTTC. It codes for CSVEDRGNLREQYF.

CDR3: CASSLSTVGEQYF. As DNA, the CDR3 is TGTGCCAGCAGCCTGTCGACAGTGGGGGAGCAGTACTTC. The chain couples TRBV7-2 to TRBJ2-7, with a tentative D call TRBD1 (5 bases). This CDR3 contains 13 residues. Trimming took 5 bases from V and 7 from J, leaving 15 bases between them. Germline assignment: CDR1 SGHTA and CDR2 FQGNSA.